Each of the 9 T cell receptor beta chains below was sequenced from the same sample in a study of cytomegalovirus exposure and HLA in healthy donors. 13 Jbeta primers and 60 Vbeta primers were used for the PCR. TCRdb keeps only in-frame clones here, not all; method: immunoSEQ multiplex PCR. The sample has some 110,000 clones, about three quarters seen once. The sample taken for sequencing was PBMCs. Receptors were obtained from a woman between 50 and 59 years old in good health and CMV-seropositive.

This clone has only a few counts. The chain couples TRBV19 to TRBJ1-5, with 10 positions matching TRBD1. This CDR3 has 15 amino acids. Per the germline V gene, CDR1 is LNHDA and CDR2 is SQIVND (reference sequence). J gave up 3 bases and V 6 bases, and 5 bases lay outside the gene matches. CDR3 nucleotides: TGTGCCAGTAGAAGACAGGGGGCGGACAATCAGCCCCAGCATTTT. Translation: CASRRQGADNQPQHF.

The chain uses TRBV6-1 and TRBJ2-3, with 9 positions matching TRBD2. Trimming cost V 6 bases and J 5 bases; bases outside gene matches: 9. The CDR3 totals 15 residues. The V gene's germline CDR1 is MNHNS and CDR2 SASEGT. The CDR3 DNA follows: TGTGCCAGCAGAGGAGCGGGGGGCCTCGGAGATACGCAGTATTTT. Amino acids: CASRGAGGLGDTQYF.

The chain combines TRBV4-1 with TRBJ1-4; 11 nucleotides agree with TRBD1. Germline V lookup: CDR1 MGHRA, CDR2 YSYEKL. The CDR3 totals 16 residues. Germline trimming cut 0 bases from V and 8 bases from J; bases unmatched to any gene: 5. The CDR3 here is CASSQDQGQGVEKLFF. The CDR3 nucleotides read TGCGCCAGCAGCCAAGACCAGGGACAGGGGGTCGAAAAACTGTTTTTT.

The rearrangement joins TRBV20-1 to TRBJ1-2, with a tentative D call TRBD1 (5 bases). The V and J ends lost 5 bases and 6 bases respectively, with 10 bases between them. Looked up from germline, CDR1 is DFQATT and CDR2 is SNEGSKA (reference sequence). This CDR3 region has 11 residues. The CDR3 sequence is CSAVGVNGYTF. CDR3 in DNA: TGCAGTGCTGTAGGGGTGAATGGCTACACCTTC.

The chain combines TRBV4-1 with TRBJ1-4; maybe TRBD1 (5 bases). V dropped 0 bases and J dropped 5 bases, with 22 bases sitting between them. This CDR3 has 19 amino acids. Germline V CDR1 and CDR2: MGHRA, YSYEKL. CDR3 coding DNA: TGCGCCAGCAGCCAAGATATGGGACTACGCGGCGCGTGGAATGAAAAACTGTTTTTT. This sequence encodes CASSQDMGLRGAWNEKLFF.

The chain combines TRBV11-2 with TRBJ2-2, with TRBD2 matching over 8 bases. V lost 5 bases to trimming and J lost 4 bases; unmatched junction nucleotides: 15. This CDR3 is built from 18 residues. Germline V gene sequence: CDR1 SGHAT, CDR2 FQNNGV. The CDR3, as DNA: TGTGCCAGCAGCCCCCGGGGGGGCGCAATTATTGGCACCGGGGAGCTGTTTTTT. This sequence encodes CASSPRGGAIIGTGELFF.

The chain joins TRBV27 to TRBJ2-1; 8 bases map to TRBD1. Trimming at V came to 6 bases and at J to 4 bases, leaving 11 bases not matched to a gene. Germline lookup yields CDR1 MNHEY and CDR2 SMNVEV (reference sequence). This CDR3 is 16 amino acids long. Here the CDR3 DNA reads TGTGCCAGCAGCATAAACCAGGGGGCGATATACAATGAGCAGTTCTTC. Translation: CASSINQGAIYNEQFF.

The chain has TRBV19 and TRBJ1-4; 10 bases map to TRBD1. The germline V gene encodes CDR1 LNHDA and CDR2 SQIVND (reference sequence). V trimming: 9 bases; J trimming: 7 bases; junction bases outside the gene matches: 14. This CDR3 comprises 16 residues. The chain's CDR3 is CASRDRGGASPEKLFF. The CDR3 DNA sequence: TGTGCCAGCCGGGACAGGGGAGGTGCATCCCCTGAAAAACTGTTTTTT. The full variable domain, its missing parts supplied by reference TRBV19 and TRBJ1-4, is DGGITQSPKYLFRKEGQNVTLSCEQNLNHDAMYWYRQDPGQGLRLIYYSQIVNDFQKGDIAEGYSVSREKKESFPLTVTSAQKNPTAFYLCASRDRGGASPEKLFFGSGTQLSVL.

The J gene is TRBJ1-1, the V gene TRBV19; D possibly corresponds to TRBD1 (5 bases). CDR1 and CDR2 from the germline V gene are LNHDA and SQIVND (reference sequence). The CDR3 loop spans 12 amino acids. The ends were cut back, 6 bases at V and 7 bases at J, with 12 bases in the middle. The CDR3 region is CASSRTHLEAFF. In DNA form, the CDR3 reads TGTGCCAGTAGCCGGACACATCTTGAAGCTTTCTTT.